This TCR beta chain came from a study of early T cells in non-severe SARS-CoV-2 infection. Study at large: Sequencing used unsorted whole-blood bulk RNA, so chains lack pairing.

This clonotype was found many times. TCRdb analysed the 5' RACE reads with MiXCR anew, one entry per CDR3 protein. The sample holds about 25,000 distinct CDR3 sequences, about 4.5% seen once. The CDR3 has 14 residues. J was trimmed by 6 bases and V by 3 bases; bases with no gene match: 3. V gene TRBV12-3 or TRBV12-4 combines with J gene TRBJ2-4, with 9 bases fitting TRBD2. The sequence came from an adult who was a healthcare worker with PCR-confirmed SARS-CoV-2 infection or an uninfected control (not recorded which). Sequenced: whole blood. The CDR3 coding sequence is TGTGCCAGCAGTTTCGCGACTAGCGGAAACATTCAGTACTTC. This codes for CASSFATSGNIQYF.